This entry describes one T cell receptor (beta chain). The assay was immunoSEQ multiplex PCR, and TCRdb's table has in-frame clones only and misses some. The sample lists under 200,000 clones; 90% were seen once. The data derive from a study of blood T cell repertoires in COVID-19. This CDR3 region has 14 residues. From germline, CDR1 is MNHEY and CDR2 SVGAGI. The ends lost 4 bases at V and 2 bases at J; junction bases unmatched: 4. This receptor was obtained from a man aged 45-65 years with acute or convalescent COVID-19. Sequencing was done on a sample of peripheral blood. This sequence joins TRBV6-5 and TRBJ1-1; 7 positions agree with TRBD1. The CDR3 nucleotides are TGTGCCAGCAGTTTACAGGGGATTAACACTGAAGCTTTCTTT. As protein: CASSLQGINTEAFF.